This paragraph reports one T cell receptor (beta chain). Antigen specificity is unknown. The entry originates in a study of OX40 agonist ivuxolimab in advanced cancers. Overall study context: Those enrolled were 80% to 85% male, with a mean age of around 57 years and ages from roughly 20 to 85.

Assay used: immunoSEQ multiplex PCR; TCRdb lists only in-frame clones, some missing. This table holds roughly 38,000 clones, 65% to 90% found once. The study's findings and limits: On average, CD8+ T cells showed a greater number of expanded clones than CD4+.

From germline, CDR1 is LGHNA and CDR2 YNFKEQ. This CDR3 is built from 18 residues. Trimming removed 2 bases from V and 7 bases from J, with 24 bases in between. The sample was CD4+ or CD8+ T cells sorted from blood, taken in a trial of the OX40 agonist ivuxolimab. The receptor comes from an adult with an advanced solid tumor such as melanoma, head and neck, liver or kidney cancer. The chain links TRBV4-2 to TRBJ1-3; no reliable D call. The CDR3 sequence is CASSQTRVALASGNTIYF. DNA of the CDR3: TGTGCCAGCAGCCAAACAAGAGTGGCCCTTGCCTCGGGGAACACCATATATTTT.